This TCR beta chain was obtained from a study of PD-L1 blockade in urothelial cancer. Study information: Patients, treated from about 2014 onward, received atezolizumab 1,200 mg intravenously every 3 weeks.

Patients were diagnosed with urothelial carcinoma, either locally advanced or metastatic. Synthetically made TCR analog templates were put into each PCR as spikes. Repertoires were generated with immunoSEQ multiplex PCR, while TCRdb's copy carries only in-frame clones and drops some. Here the sample spans more than 30,000 clones, 85% to 90% being singletons. Comment on this clone: Its antigen is as yet unknown.

The CDR3 totals 15 residues. Germline-derived CDR1 and CDR2 are MNHNS and SASEGT. With 0 bases removed from V and 4 bases from J, the gap between germline ends came to 9 bases. General study findings and limits: At the 3-week point, tumor-associated blood clones expanded more in durable-benefit patients.

The sample in question was PBMCs, obtained around atezolizumab (anti-PD-L1) treatment. The chain has TRBV6-1 and TRBJ2-2; D ambiguous. The origin of this receptor is a man in his forties or fifties with urothelial cancer. The CDR3 protein is CASSEAGPVTGELFF. The CDR3 region has the DNA TGTGCCAGCAGTGAAGCTGGTCCAGTCACCGGGGAGCTGTTTTTT.